This T cell receptor (beta chain) was obtained from a study of T-cell reconstitution after alpha-beta-depleted transplantation in children. Findings and limits, study-wide: Several patients had high TCRbeta diversity at day 60; it came from surviving recipient T cells and thymic progenitors. Reportedly, alpha-beta T cells present about two months post-transplant originated from several hundred expanded clones of graft origin. T-cell numbers and diversity, one year after transplant, stemmed largely from T cells that were newly produced.

This clonotype came up a few times. Its antigen is unknown. Unique molecular identifiers were incorporated into the prepared TCRbeta library. TCRdb independently ran MiXCR on the PCR reads; one entry per CDR3 protein. The sample contains roughly 570,000 distinct CDR3 sequences, roughly 30% of which appear only once. CDR3 length: 12 amino acids. V gave up 5 bases and J gave up 5 bases, with 13 bases separating them. The germline V gene has CDR1 DFQATT and CDR2 SNEGSKA (reference sequence). V is TRBV20-1 and J is TRBJ2-7, with unresolved D. The sequence came from a boy less than two years old with Wiskott-Aldrich syndrome, due to receive a stem cell transplant. Specimen: PBMCs, collected before TCRalphabeta/CD19-depleted stem cell transplant. CDR3 sequence reads: CSAVPTPDEQYF. As DNA, the CDR3 is TGCAGTGCTGTGCCTACACCGGACGAGCAGTACTTC.